These T cell receptor beta chains were read from a single sample in a study of blood T cell repertoires in COVID-19. Assay: immunoSEQ multiplex PCR; the TCRdb copy retains only in-frame clones and omits some. The table lists just over 150,000 clones, roughly 84% of them singletons. Sequences were obtained from peripheral blood. These TCRs come from a woman in her 50s with acute or convalescent COVID-19. Both conserved end residues are part of each CDR3. D genes are given only for firm matches. For some rows the clone size is stated as once, few or many, or as a class when expanded; others skip it.

TRBV5-6	NA	NA	TRBJ2-7	TGTGCCAGCAGCTTGGCTGGAGGGTTAAGCTCCTACGAGCAGTACTTC	CASSLAGGLSSYEQYF
TRBV3-1/TRBV3-2	NA	NA	TRBJ1-4	TGTGCCAGCAGCCAAGGGGGCATCGATGAAAAACTGTTTTTT	CASSQGGIDEKLFF
TRBV25-1	NA	NA	TRBJ1-3	TGTGCCAGCGTACAGAACTCTGGAAACACCATATATTTT	CASVQNSGNTIYF
TRBV12-3/TRBV12-4	TRBD1	NA	TRBJ1-6	TGTGCCAGCAGTCAGGGGGCGAGTTCACCCCTCCACTTT	CASSQGASSPLHF
TRBV5-4	TRBD1	NA	TRBJ1-6	TGTGCCAGCAGTATAGACAGGGGCCATAATTCACCCCTCCACTTT	CASSIDRGHNSPLHF
TRBV5-4	NA	once	TRBJ1-5	TGTGCCAGCAGCTTACAGGTAAGTCAGCCCCAGCATTTT	CASSLQVSQPQHF
TRBV2	NA	once	TRBJ1-1	TGTGCCAGCACTTCAGGGGACAACACTGAAGCTTTCTTT	CASTSGDNTEAFF
TRBV14	NA	NA	TRBJ1-1	TGTGCCAGCAGCCAAGAATTAGAAACTGAAGCTTTCTTT	CASSQELETEAFF
TRBV12-3/TRBV12-4	NA	NA	TRBJ2-3	TGTGCCAGCAGGCAAAGCGGCACAGATACGCAGTATTTT	CASRQSGTDTQYF
TRBV6-5	NA	NA	TRBJ1-4	TGTGCCAGCAGTTACCGGACATATGACGTTAATGAAAAACTGTTTTTT	CASSYRTYDVNEKLFF
TRBV10-3	NA	NA	TRBJ1-1	TGTGCCATCAAGGACAGAGATGAAGCTTTCTTT	CAIKDRDEAFF
TRBV9	NA	NA	TRBJ2-7	TGTGCCAGCAGCGTAGATAGTTACCCCTACGAGCAGTACTTC	CASSVDSYPYEQYF
TRBV7-3	TRBD1	NA	TRBJ2-2	TGTGCCACGCGTCCCGGACAGGGGAACACCGGGGAGCTGTTTTTT	CATRPGQGNTGELFF
TRBV14	NA	few	TRBJ2-7	TGTGCCAGCAGCCAAGTTAGCGAGCAGTACTTC	CASSQVSEQYF
TRBV10-3	TRBD1	NA	TRBJ2-5	TGTGCCATCAGTGAGGCAAATACAGGGGCTCCGACCCAGTACTTC	CAISEANTGAPTQYF
TRBV7-9	NA	NA	TRBJ1-3	TGTGCCAGCAGCACCGAGAGAAACACCATATATTTT	CASSTERNTIYF
TRBV6-6	NA	NA	TRBJ2-1	TGTGCCAGCAGTTTCGAGGTGAGCTCCTACAATGAGCAGTTCTTC	CASSFEVSSYNEQFF
TRBV7-2	TRBD1	NA	TRBJ2-2	TGTGCCAGCAGCCCCCGGACAGGGACCGGGGAGCTGTTTTTT	CASSPRTGTGELFF
TRBV3-1/TRBV3-2	NA	NA	TRBJ1-2	TGTGCCAGCAGCCCGGCGTTGGACAGCATAGATGGCTACACCTTC	CASSPALDSIDGYTF
TRBV7-3	NA	NA	TRBJ2-3	TGTGCCAGCAGCAGGGACACCATAGATACGCAGTATTTT	CASSRDTIDTQYF
TRBV24-1	TRBD1	NA	TRBJ2-3	TGTGCCACCAGTGACCGGACAGGGGGGACAGATACGCAGTATTTT	CATSDRTGGTDTQYF
TRBV6-4	NA	NA	TRBJ2-1	TGTGCCAGCAGCGCGGGACCCACTTTTGGTGAGCAGTTCTTC	CASSAGPTFGEQFF
TRBV2	TRBD1	NA	TRBJ2-1	TGTGCCAGCAGTGAAGCGGGACAGCAATACAATGAGCAGTTCTTC	CASSEAGQQYNEQFF
TRBV5-1	TRBD1	few	TRBJ2-7	TGCGCCAGCAGCTTAGGGACAGGGAACTACGAGCAGTACTTC	CASSLGTGNYEQYF
TRBV5-8	NA	NA	TRBJ1-1	TGTGCCAGCAGGGTGACAGTAGCGAACACTGAAGCTTTCTTT	CASRVTVANTEAFF
TRBV10-3	TRBD2	NA	TRBJ2-3	TGTGCCACCGGGGGGGATAGCACAGATACGCAGTATTTT	CATGGDSTDTQYF
TRBV7-9	NA	few	TRBJ1-1	TGTGCCAGCAGCTTAGACATGAACACTGAAGCTTTCTTT	CASSLDMNTEAFF
TRBV5-1	NA	NA	TRBJ2-1	TGCGCCAGCAGCTTGTCAATCCAAACTTACAATGAGCAGTTCTTC	CASSLSIQTYNEQFF
TRBV12-5	NA	NA	TRBJ1-1	TGTGCTAGTAGGTCCCAGGGGATGGGCACTGAAGCTTTCTTT	CASRSQGMGTEAFF
TRBV5-1	TRBD1	NA	TRBJ1-6	TGCGCCAGCAGCGAGACAGGGGGGTCCTATAATTCACCCCTCCACTTT	CASSETGGSYNSPLHF
TRBV9	NA	NA	TRBJ1-1	TGTGCCAGCAGCGTAGGACAGCTGAACACTGAAGCTTTCTTT	CASSVGQLNTEAFF
TRBV28	TRBD1	NA	TRBJ2-7	TGTGCCAGCAGTTCTCCGGGACAGGGTGCGTACGAGCAGTACTTC	CASSSPGQGAYEQYF
TRBV30	TRBD1	few	TRBJ1-6	TGTGCCTGGGAGAGGGACAGGGATAATTCACCCCTCCACTTT	CAWERDRDNSPLHF
TRBV29-1	TRBD1	NA	TRBJ2-1	TGCAGCGTTGAAGGGACAGGGGTTTCCTACAATGAGCAGTTCTTC	CSVEGTGVSYNEQFF
TRBV18	TRBD1	once	TRBJ1-1	TGTGCCAGCTCACTACAGGGGGTTGGCACTGAAGCTTTCTTT	CASSLQGVGTEAFF
TRBV4-1	NA	NA	TRBJ2-5	TGCGCCAGCAGCCAGAGTGGAGGTGGGGGACTCCAAGAGACCCAGTACTTC	CASSQSGGGGLQETQYF
TRBV10-3	TRBD2	NA	TRBJ2-5	TGTGCCATCTATCAGCCGGGACTAGCGGAAGAGACCCAGTACTTC	CAIYQPGLAEETQYF
TRBV13	NA	NA	TRBJ2-2	TGTGCCAGCCGGACACCTATAAACGCGAACACCGGGGAGCTGTTTTTT	CASRTPINANTGELFF
TRBV2	NA	NA	TRBJ1-2	TGTGCCAGCAGTGAGGGCTATGAGGGTGGCTACACCTTC	CASSEGYEGGYTF
TRBV3-1/TRBV3-2	NA	NA	TRBJ2-3	TGTGCCAGCAGCCAGAGCGATACAGATACGCAGTATTTT	CASSQSDTDTQYF
TRBV7-8	TRBD2	NA	TRBJ2-5	TGTGCCAGCAGCCGCACTAGCGGCCTCAGACGGGAGACCCAGTACTTC	CASSRTSGLRRETQYF
TRBV5-4	TRBD1	NA	TRBJ2-5	TGTGCCAGCAGGGCTGATGACAGGGAAGAGACCCAGTACTTC	CASRADDREETQYF
TRBV14	NA	NA	TRBJ1-6	TGTGCCAGCAGCGAGAGCCGGGGGTCCGCGGTTTCGCGTAATTCACCCCTCCACTTT	CASSESRGSAVSRNSPLHF
TRBV25-1	NA	NA	TRBJ2-7	TGTGCCAGCAGTGTTGTAGAGGGCTACGAGCAGTACTTC	CASSVVEGYEQYF
TRBV7-2	NA	NA	TRBJ2-2	TGTGCCAGCGGCCCGGGTCCGAACACCGGGGAGCTGTTTTTT	CASGPGPNTGELFF
TRBV6-4	TRBD1	NA	TRBJ1-4	TGTGCCAGCAGCGGGACAGTTATTAATGAAAAACTGTTTTTT	CASSGTVINEKLFF
TRBV29-1	TRBD1	NA	TRBJ1-1	TGCAGCGGTCGGGACAGGGGCGCTGAAGCTTTCTTT	CSGRDRGAEAFF
TRBV4-3	TRBD1	few	TRBJ2-2	TGCGCCAGCAGCCACCGGGACAGAGGCACCGGGGAGCTGTTTTTT	CASSHRDRGTGELFF
TRBV7-2	TRBD2	once	TRBJ2-3	TGTGCCAGCAGCTTAGCCAGCGGGGGGGCCGGGTCGCAGTATTTT	CASSLASGGAGSQYF
TRBV29-1	TRBD1	NA	TRBJ1-1	TGCAGCGTGCAAAGGGGGCTTTACACTGAAGCTTTCTTT	CSVQRGLYTEAFF
TRBV3-1/TRBV3-2	NA	few	TRBJ1-6	TGTGCCAGCAGCCACACCATTCGGGGTTCACCCCTCCACTTT	CASSHTIRGSPLHF